Listed below are T cell receptor beta chains from one sample, sequenced in a study of T-cell memory formation after mild COVID-19. MiXCR, run by TCRdb on the 5' RACE reads, gives a single entry per CDR3 protein. Here the sample spans approximately 240,000 distinct CDR3 sequences, 16% being singletons. The sequenced sample was PBMCs or a T cell subset sorted from them (not recorded which). Every receptor here comes from a man between 18 and 35 years old who had mild COVID-19 (a few samples of this study predate the infection). Cell type and time point are not known. Each CDR3 is given with its conserved first and last residue. Fields, in order: D gene, J gene, V gene, clone size, CDR3 protein, CDR3 DNA. A D gene is named only where the DNA matches it firmly. Size is stated for part of the rows, as once, few or many counts, or as a class when the clone is expanded.

d_gene: NA; j_gene: TRBJ2-1; v_gene: TRBV6-2/TRBV6-3; abundance: many; CDR3aa: CASTTSYNEQFF; CDR3nt: TGTGCCAGCACCACCTCCTACAATGAGCAGTTCTTC
d_gene: TRBD2; j_gene: TRBJ2-1; v_gene: TRBV4-2; abundance: NA; CDR3aa: CASSQDTAGGWVNEQFF; CDR3nt: TGTGCCAGCAGCCAAGATACCGCGGGGGGATGGGTAAATGAGCAGTTCTTC
d_gene: NA; j_gene: TRBJ1-2; v_gene: TRBV7-3; abundance: few; CDR3aa: CASSPSGGKGYTF; CDR3nt: TGTGCCAGCAGCCCTAGCGGGGGTAAAGGCTACACCTTC
d_gene: NA; j_gene: TRBJ1-2; v_gene: TRBV12-3/TRBV12-4; abundance: NA; CDR3aa: CASSPRVEGYTF; CDR3nt: TGTGCCAGCAGTCCCCGAGTGGAAGGCTACACCTTC
d_gene: NA; j_gene: TRBJ1-5; v_gene: TRBV12-3/TRBV12-4; abundance: NA; CDR3aa: CASLYAGINQPQHF; CDR3nt: TGTGCCAGCCTTTACGCGGGGATCAATCAGCCCCAGCATTTT
d_gene: NA; j_gene: TRBJ1-2; v_gene: TRBV6-5; abundance: few; CDR3aa: CASSAPTFGPNYGYTF; CDR3nt: TGTGCCAGCAGTGCGCCTACCTTTGGGCCTAACTATGGCTACACCTTC
d_gene: NA; j_gene: TRBJ1-6; v_gene: TRBV18; abundance: many; CDR3aa: CASSQARDSPLHF; CDR3nt: TGTGCCAGCTCACAGGCCAGGGACTCACCCCTCCACTTT
d_gene: NA; j_gene: TRBJ2-3; v_gene: TRBV18; abundance: NA; CDR3aa: CASSGRDTDTQYF; CDR3nt: TGTGCCAGCTCGGGACGGGACACAGATACGCAGTATTTT
d_gene: NA; j_gene: TRBJ2-1; v_gene: TRBV20-1; abundance: few; CDR3aa: CSARDPARGGYNEQFF; CDR3nt: TGCAGTGCTAGAGATCCCGCCAGGGGAGGCTACAATGAGCAGTTCTTC
d_gene: NA; j_gene: TRBJ2-3; v_gene: TRBV5-1; abundance: NA; CDR3aa: CASSLAQLTSTDTQYF; CDR3nt: TGCGCCAGCAGCTTGGCTCAGTTGACTAGCACAGATACGCAGTATTTT
d_gene: NA; j_gene: TRBJ1-1; v_gene: TRBV5-1; abundance: many; CDR3aa: CASSFGNTEAFF; CDR3nt: TGCGCCAGCAGCTTTGGGAACACTGAAGCTTTCTTT
d_gene: NA; j_gene: TRBJ1-5; v_gene: TRBV20-1; abundance: NA; CDR3aa: CSATEDQPQHF; CDR3nt: TGCAGTGCCACCGAGGATCAGCCCCAGCATTTT
d_gene: NA; j_gene: TRBJ1-1; v_gene: TRBV3-1; abundance: NA; CDR3aa: CASSHRQSQAFF; CDR3nt: TGTGCCAGCAGCCATAGACAGTCACAAGCTTTCTTT
d_gene: NA; j_gene: TRBJ2-3; v_gene: TRBV20-1; abundance: few; CDR3aa: CSAPGGAGDRTDTQYF; CDR3nt: TGCAGTGCTCCAGGGGGGGCGGGGGACCGCACAGATACGCAGTATTTT
d_gene: NA; j_gene: TRBJ2-3; v_gene: TRBV27; abundance: many; CDR3aa: CASSFPGLDTQYF; CDR3nt: TGTGCCAGCAGTTTTCCGGGACTGGATACGCAGTATTTT
d_gene: TRBD1; j_gene: TRBJ1-4; v_gene: TRBV7-6; abundance: NA; CDR3aa: CASSLRQGPEKLFF; CDR3nt: TGTGCCAGCAGCTTAAGACAGGGCCCTGAAAAACTGTTTTTT
d_gene: TRBD1; j_gene: TRBJ2-3; v_gene: TRBV6-5; abundance: few; CDR3aa: CASGYGTENFDTQYF; CDR3nt: TGTGCCAGTGGATACGGGACAGAAAATTTTGATACGCAGTATTTT
d_gene: NA; j_gene: TRBJ2-1; v_gene: TRBV28; abundance: NA; CDR3aa: CASSSHGLRGVHNEQFF; CDR3nt: TGTGCCAGCAGTTCCCACGGGCTGCGGGGTGTACACAATGAGCAGTTCTTC
d_gene: NA; j_gene: TRBJ1-6; v_gene: TRBV5-1; abundance: few; CDR3aa: CASSLEFQLKNSPLHF; CDR3nt: TGCGCCAGCAGCTTGGAATTCCAGCTCAAGAATTCACCCCTCCACTTT
d_gene: NA; j_gene: TRBJ2-7; v_gene: TRBV29-1; abundance: few; CDR3aa: CSVEGQGGSYEQYF; CDR3nt: TGCAGCGTTGAAGGACAGGGAGGGAGCTACGAGCAGTACTTC
d_gene: NA; j_gene: TRBJ2-1; v_gene: TRBV18; abundance: NA; CDR3aa: CASSPQGNEQFF; CDR3nt: TGTGCCAGCTCACCGCAGGGGAATGAGCAGTTCTTC
d_gene: NA; j_gene: TRBJ1-6; v_gene: TRBV7-9; abundance: NA; CDR3aa: CASSPPAGALNSPLHF; CDR3nt: TGTGCCAGCAGCCCTCCGGCGGGGGCGTTGAATTCACCCCTCCACTTT
d_gene: NA; j_gene: TRBJ1-2; v_gene: TRBV27; abundance: NA; CDR3aa: CASRDNYGYTF; CDR3nt: TGTGCCAGCAGGGACAACTATGGCTACACCTTC
d_gene: TRBD1; j_gene: TRBJ2-6; v_gene: TRBV7-2; abundance: few; CDR3aa: CASSIRTGPSGANVLTF; CDR3nt: TGTGCCAGCAGCATCAGGACAGGGCCCTCTGGGGCCAACGTCCTGACTTTC
d_gene: TRBD2; j_gene: TRBJ2-5; v_gene: TRBV7-8; abundance: NA; CDR3aa: CASSTLPLAGGYQETQYF; CDR3nt: TGTGCCAGCAGCACCCTACCTCTAGCGGGGGGCTACCAAGAGACCCAGTACTTC
d_gene: NA; j_gene: TRBJ2-2; v_gene: TRBV11-1; abundance: many; CDR3aa: CASSPRDWNTGELFF; CDR3nt: TGTGCCAGCAGCCCCCGGGACTGGAACACCGGGGAGCTGTTTTTT
d_gene: TRBD1; j_gene: TRBJ1-2; v_gene: TRBV6-6; abundance: NA; CDR3aa: CASSYSKQGTYGYTF; CDR3nt: TGTGCCAGCAGTTACTCTAAACAGGGGACCTATGGCTACACCTTC
d_gene: TRBD2; j_gene: TRBJ2-3; v_gene: TRBV19; abundance: NA; CDR3aa: CASSIGTNTDTQYF; CDR3nt: TGTGCCAGTAGTATCGGGACTAACACAGATACGCAGTATTTT
d_gene: NA; j_gene: TRBJ1-5; v_gene: TRBV5-5; abundance: few; CDR3aa: CASSLFGTTTNYQPQHF; CDR3nt: TGTGCCAGCAGCTTATTTGGGACAACCACTAATTATCAGCCCCAGCATTTT
d_gene: NA; j_gene: TRBJ2-5; v_gene: TRBV11-2; abundance: few; CDR3aa: CASSLTFWAGGETQYF; CDR3nt: TGTGCCAGCAGCTTGACCTTTTGGGCTGGGGGCGAGACCCAGTACTTC
d_gene: NA; j_gene: TRBJ1-1; v_gene: TRBV20-1; abundance: NA; CDR3aa: CSANRQASEAFF; CDR3nt: TGCAGTGCTAACCGACAGGCCTCTGAAGCTTTCTTT
d_gene: NA; j_gene: TRBJ1-5; v_gene: TRBV7-9; abundance: many; CDR3aa: CASSLGGPEQPQHF; CDR3nt: TGTGCCAGCAGCTTAGGGGGTCCTGAGCAGCCCCAGCATTTT
d_gene: NA; j_gene: TRBJ2-7; v_gene: TRBV20-1; abundance: NA; CDR3aa: CSAGASYEQYF; CDR3nt: TGCAGTGCCGGCGCCAGCTACGAGCAGTACTTC
d_gene: NA; j_gene: TRBJ2-5; v_gene: TRBV7-2; abundance: few; CDR3aa: CASSSLGTYGPQYF; CDR3nt: TGTGCCAGCAGCTCCTTAGGCACATATGGTCCCCAGTACTTC
d_gene: TRBD1; j_gene: TRBJ1-2; v_gene: TRBV6-6; abundance: NA; CDR3aa: CASSTNRGRGYTF; CDR3nt: TGTGCCAGCAGTACTAACAGGGGGCGAGGCTACACCTTC
d_gene: TRBD2; j_gene: TRBJ2-3; v_gene: TRBV6-5; abundance: few; CDR3aa: CASSVTTSGDPDTQYF; CDR3nt: TGTGCCAGCAGCGTAACGACTAGCGGGGACCCAGATACGCAGTATTTT
d_gene: TRBD2; j_gene: TRBJ2-3; v_gene: TRBV20-1; abundance: NA; CDR3aa: CSASGGRGEAADTQYF; CDR3nt: TGCAGTGCTAGTGGGGGACGGGGGGAGGCGGCAGATACGCAGTATTTT
d_gene: TRBD1; j_gene: TRBJ2-1; v_gene: TRBV7-9; abundance: NA; CDR3aa: CASSADRGIGNEQFF; CDR3nt: TGTGCCAGCAGCGCCGACAGGGGCATTGGCAATGAGCAGTTCTTC
d_gene: NA; j_gene: TRBJ1-1; v_gene: TRBV29-1; abundance: NA; CDR3aa: CSVTKGGVTEAFF; CDR3nt: TGCAGCGTTACGAAGGGTGGGGTAACTGAAGCTTTCTTT
d_gene: TRBD1; j_gene: TRBJ2-6; v_gene: TRBV7-9; abundance: NA; CDR3aa: CASSPQGAGANVLTF; CDR3nt: TGTGCCAGCAGCCCACAGGGGGCCGGGGCCAACGTCCTGACTTTC
d_gene: NA; j_gene: TRBJ1-4; v_gene: TRBV5-1; abundance: NA; CDR3aa: CASSLGTVNEKLFF; CDR3nt: TGCGCCAGCAGCTTGGGGACAGTTAATGAAAAACTGTTTTTT
d_gene: TRBD1; j_gene: TRBJ1-4; v_gene: TRBV12-3/TRBV12-4; abundance: few; CDR3aa: CASSLTGAAEKLFF; CDR3nt: TGTGCCAGCAGTCTGACAGGGGCGGCTGAAAAACTGTTTTTT
d_gene: TRBD1; j_gene: TRBJ1-2; v_gene: TRBV6-2/TRBV6-3; abundance: NA; CDR3aa: CASNPTGGYYGYTF; CDR3nt: TGTGCCAGCAACCCGACAGGGGGGTACTATGGCTACACCTTC
d_gene: NA; j_gene: TRBJ2-6; v_gene: TRBV18; abundance: NA; CDR3aa: CASSPERSGANVLTF; CDR3nt: TGTGCCAGCTCACCCGAGAGATCTGGGGCCAACGTCCTGACTTTC
d_gene: NA; j_gene: TRBJ2-5; v_gene: TRBV27; abundance: few; CDR3aa: CASSFTPGPQETQYF; CDR3nt: TGTGCCAGCAGTTTCACACCGGGACCCCAAGAGACCCAGTACTTC
d_gene: NA; j_gene: TRBJ2-3; v_gene: TRBV6-5; abundance: few; CDR3aa: CASSYSIGGGVYF; CDR3nt: TGTGCCAGCAGTTACTCGATTGGTGGGGGCGTGTATTTT
d_gene: NA; j_gene: TRBJ1-2; v_gene: TRBV7-9; abundance: NA; CDR3aa: CASSPRAVGYGYTF; CDR3nt: TGTGCCAGCAGCCCTCGCGCAGTGGGTTATGGCTACACCTTC
d_gene: NA; j_gene: TRBJ1-4; v_gene: TRBV28; abundance: few; CDR3aa: CASSSKTALDEKLFF; CDR3nt: TGTGCCAGCAGTTCCAAGACAGCCCTGGACGAAAAACTGTTTTTT
d_gene: NA; j_gene: TRBJ2-2; v_gene: TRBV20-1; abundance: few; CDR3aa: CSASLTSNTGELFF; CDR3nt: TGCAGTGCTAGTTTGACTAGTAACACCGGGGAGCTGTTTTTT
d_gene: TRBD1; j_gene: TRBJ1-2; v_gene: TRBV6-5; abundance: NA; CDR3aa: CASSSTSGTGQGYTF; CDR3nt: TGTGCCAGCAGTTCAACGTCGGGGACAGGGCAAGGCTACACCTTC
d_gene: NA; j_gene: TRBJ2-2; v_gene: TRBV20-1; abundance: NA; CDR3aa: CSARGRTGELFF; CDR3nt: TGCAGTGCTAGAGGGCGAACCGGGGAGCTGTTTTTT
d_gene: NA; j_gene: TRBJ2-3; v_gene: TRBV29-1; abundance: few; CDR3aa: CSVEVTRTDTQYF; CDR3nt: TGCAGCGTTGAGGTAACCCGCACAGATACGCAGTATTTT
d_gene: TRBD1; j_gene: TRBJ2-2; v_gene: TRBV5-1; abundance: NA; CDR3aa: CASRHPQGTNTGELFF; CDR3nt: TGCGCCAGCCGACACCCACAGGGGACGAACACCGGGGAGCTGTTTTTT
d_gene: NA; j_gene: TRBJ2-2; v_gene: TRBV7-2; abundance: NA; CDR3aa: CASSLDVGTTGELFF; CDR3nt: TGTGCCAGCAGCTTAGATGTGGGGACGACCGGGGAGCTGTTTTTT
d_gene: NA; j_gene: TRBJ1-2; v_gene: TRBV12-3/TRBV12-4; abundance: few; CDR3aa: CASNKRGPSNYGYTF; CDR3nt: TGTGCCAGCAATAAAAGGGGTCCCTCCAACTATGGCTACACCTTC